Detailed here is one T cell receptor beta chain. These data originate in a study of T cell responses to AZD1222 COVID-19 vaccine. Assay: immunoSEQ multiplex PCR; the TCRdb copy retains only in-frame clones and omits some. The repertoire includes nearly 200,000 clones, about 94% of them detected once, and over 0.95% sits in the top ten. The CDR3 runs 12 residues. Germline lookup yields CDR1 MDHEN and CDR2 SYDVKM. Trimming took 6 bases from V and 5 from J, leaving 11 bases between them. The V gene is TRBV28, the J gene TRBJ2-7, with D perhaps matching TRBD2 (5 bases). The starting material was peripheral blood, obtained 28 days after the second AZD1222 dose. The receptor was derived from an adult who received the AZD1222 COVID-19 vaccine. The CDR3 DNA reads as TGTGCCAGCAGCGCGGGCAGAGACGAGCAGTACTTC. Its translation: CASSAGRDEQYF. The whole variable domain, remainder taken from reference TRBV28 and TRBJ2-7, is DVKVTQSSRYLVKRTGEKVFLECVQDMDHENMFWYRQDPGLGLRLIYFSYDVKMKEKGDIPEGYSVSREKKERFSLILESASTNQTSMYLCASSAGRDEQYFGPGTRLTVT.